This is a list of T cell receptor beta chains from one sample in a study of metastatic and nonmetastatic thyroid tumors. TCRdb re-called the PCR reads via MiXCR. This sample has 50,000 to 70,000 clones, with approximately 4% found just once. Sequenced material: blood. Receptor source: a female donor with papillary thyroid cancer or a benign thyroid nodule (not recorded which). Some clones in this sample may be carry-over from other donors' samples. CDR3s leave out the opening cysteine and the closing phenylalanine or tryptophan. Fields, in order: CDR3 protein, D gene, V gene, clone size, J gene. D genes are given only for firm matches. Only some rows state a clone size, as once, few, many or a class for expanded clones.

ASSSGLSGNTIY,NA,TRBV3-1,many,TRBJ1-3
SASPSGSEQY,TRBD2,TRBV20-1,NA,TRBJ2-7
ASSVDRNTEAF,NA,TRBV5-1,many,TRBJ1-1
ASSERLAGDDEQF,TRBD2,TRBV6-1,NA,TRBJ2-1
ASRGLARNNEQF,NA,TRBV2,few,TRBJ2-1
ASSLGQGGEKLF,NA,TRBV5-1,many,TRBJ1-4
ASSMGQRRTEAF,TRBD1,TRBV19,many,TRBJ1-1
SVEPRQGTNTEAF,TRBD1,TRBV29-1,NA,TRBJ1-1
ASGQREGREQF,TRBD2,TRBV27,few,TRBJ2-1
ASRQGYQPQH,NA,TRBV19,few,TRBJ1-5
AWDSGRSSYT,NA,TRBV30,few,TRBJ1-2
ASSQVPLLRGPPNQPQH,NA,TRBV4-1,many,TRBJ1-5
ASSSWTGESSPLH,NA,TRBV19,many,TRBJ1-6
ASSLVGGGTDHNEQF,TRBD2,TRBV5-1,many,TRBJ2-1
ASSTPRTGFLSGANVLT,TRBD1,TRBV6-1,NA,TRBJ2-6
ASRTGTGSSYEQY,TRBD1,TRBV12-3/TRBV12-4,many,TRBJ2-7
ASSRQRGVGVGETQY,NA,TRBV5-8,many,TRBJ2-5
ASSQDRTGGYGYT,TRBD1,TRBV14,many,TRBJ1-2
ASSQGLAGLGELF,TRBD2,TRBV4-1,many,TRBJ2-2
ASSLGWGRHEQF,NA,TRBV7-2,many,TRBJ2-1
ASSQGYGLNTEAF,NA,TRBV3-1,NA,TRBJ1-1
AGSYDWSNTEAF,NA,TRBV6-9,few,TRBJ1-1
ASSLSTGYNQPQH,TRBD1,TRBV27,many,TRBJ1-5
SARIDNYGYT,NA,TRBV20-1,many,TRBJ1-2
ATSDSPGNYGYT,NA,TRBV24-1,many,TRBJ1-2
SATGRGHTDTQY,NA,TRBV20-1,few,TRBJ2-3
ASSSQGLGLSGELF,NA,TRBV12-3/TRBV12-4,few,TRBJ2-2
SARGPGLAGGRKADTQY,TRBD2,TRBV20-1,NA,TRBJ2-3